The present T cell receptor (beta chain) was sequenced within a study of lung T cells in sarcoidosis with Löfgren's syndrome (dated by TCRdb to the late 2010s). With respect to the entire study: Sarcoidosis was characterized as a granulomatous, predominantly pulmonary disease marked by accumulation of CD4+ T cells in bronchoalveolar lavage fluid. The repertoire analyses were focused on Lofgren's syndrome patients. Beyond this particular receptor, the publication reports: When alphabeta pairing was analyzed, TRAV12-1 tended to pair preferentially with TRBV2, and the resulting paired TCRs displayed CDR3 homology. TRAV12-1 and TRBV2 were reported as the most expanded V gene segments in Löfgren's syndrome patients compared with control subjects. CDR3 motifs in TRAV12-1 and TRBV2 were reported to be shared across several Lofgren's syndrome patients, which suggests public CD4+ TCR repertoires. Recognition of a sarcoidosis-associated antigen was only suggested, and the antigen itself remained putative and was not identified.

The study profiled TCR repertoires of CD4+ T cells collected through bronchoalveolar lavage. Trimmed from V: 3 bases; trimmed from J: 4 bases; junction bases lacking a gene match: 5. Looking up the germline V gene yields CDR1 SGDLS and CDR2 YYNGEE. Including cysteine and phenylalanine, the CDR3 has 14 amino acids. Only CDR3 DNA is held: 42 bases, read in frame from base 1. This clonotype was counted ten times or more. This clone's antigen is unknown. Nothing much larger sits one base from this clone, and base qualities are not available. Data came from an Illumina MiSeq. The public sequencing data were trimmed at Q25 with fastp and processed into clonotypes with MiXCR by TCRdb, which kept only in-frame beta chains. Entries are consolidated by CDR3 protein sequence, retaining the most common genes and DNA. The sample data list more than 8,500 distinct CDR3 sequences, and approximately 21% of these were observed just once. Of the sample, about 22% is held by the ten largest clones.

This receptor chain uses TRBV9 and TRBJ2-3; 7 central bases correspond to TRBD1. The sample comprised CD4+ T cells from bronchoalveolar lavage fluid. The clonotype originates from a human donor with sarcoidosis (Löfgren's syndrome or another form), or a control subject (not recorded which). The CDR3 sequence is CASSAQTGPDTQYF. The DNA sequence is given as TGTGCCAGCAGCGCTCAGACAGGGCCAGATACGCAGTATTTT. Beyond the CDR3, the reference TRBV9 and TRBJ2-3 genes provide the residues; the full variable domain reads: DSGVTQTPKHLITATGQRVTLRCSPRSGDLSVYWYQQSLDQGLQFLIQYYNGEERAKGNILERFSAQQFPDLHSELNLSSLELGDSALYFCASSAQTGPDTQYFGPGTRLTVL.